This TCR beta chain was captured in a study of T cells in Graves' hyperthyroidism and ophthalmopathy. TCR beta CDR3 regions were amplified from RNA transcripts. The HTBI primer set was used in a first-round RT-PCR of the TCR CDR3. From the multiplex PCR reads, TCRdb called clonotypes with MiXCR, one entry per CDR3 protein. Among about 350,000 distinct CDR3 sequences listed, about 14% were seen once. This clonotype was seen ten or more times. CDR1 and CDR2 (germline): SGHTA, FQGNSA. The CDR3 runs 17 residues. V lost 1 base and J 8 bases, leaving 22 bases between the germline ends. The rearrangement joins TRBV7-2 to TRBJ2-3; D is perhaps TRBD2 (6 bases). What was sequenced was blood. This receptor was taken from a woman aged 25 to 39 with Graves' hyperthyroidism. The CDR3 is CASSLGRGWSHSATQYF. Written as DNA, the CDR3 is TGTGCCAGCAGCTTAGGGAGGGGATGGTCACACTCGGCTACGCAGTATTTT.